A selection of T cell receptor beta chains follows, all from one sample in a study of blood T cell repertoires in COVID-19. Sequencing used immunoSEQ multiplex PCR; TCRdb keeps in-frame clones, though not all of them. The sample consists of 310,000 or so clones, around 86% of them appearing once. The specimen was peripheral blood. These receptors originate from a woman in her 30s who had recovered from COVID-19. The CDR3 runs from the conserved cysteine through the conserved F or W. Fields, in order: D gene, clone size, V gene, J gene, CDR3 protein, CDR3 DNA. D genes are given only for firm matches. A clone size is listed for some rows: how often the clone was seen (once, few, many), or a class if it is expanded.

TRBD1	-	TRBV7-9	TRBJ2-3	CASSLAGQGRADTQYF	TGTGCCAGCAGCTTAGCGGGACAGGGGCGAGCGGATACGCAGTATTTT
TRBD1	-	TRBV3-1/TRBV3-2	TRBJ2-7	CASSPGQTYEQYF	TGTGCCAGCAGCCCGGGACAGACCTACGAGCAGTACTTC
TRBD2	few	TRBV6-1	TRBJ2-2	CASSELAGGTGELFF	TGTGCCAGCAGTGAACTAGCGGGGGGCACCGGGGAGCTGTTTTTT
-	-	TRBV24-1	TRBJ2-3	CATGDSSSTDTQYF	TGTGCCACCGGTGACAGTTCTAGCACAGATACGCAGTATTTT
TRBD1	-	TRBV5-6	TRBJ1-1	CASSVTGGTEAFF	TGTGCCAGCAGCGTTACAGGGGGCACTGAAGCTTTCTTT
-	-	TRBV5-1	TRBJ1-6	CASSFSGQLKSSYNSPLHF	TGCGCCAGCAGCTTTTCCGGACAGTTAAAGAGCTCCTATAATTCACCCCTCCACTTT
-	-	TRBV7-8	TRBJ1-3	CGARSGNTIYF	TGTGGAGCGCGCTCTGGAAACACCATATATTTT
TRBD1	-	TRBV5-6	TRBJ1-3	CASSWDRGTSNTIYF	TGTGCCAGCAGTTGGGACAGGGGTACGAGTAACACCATATATTTT
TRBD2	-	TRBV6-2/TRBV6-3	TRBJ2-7	CASSYGTTLEQYF	TGTGCCAGCAGTTATGGGACTACCCTCGAGCAGTACTTC
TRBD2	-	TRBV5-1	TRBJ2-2	CASSPIYTSGSSNTGELFF	TGCGCCAGCAGCCCGATATACACTAGCGGGAGTTCGAACACCGGGGAGCTGTTTTTT
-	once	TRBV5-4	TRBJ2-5	CASRSATDQETQYF	TGTGCCAGCAGGTCGGCGACAGACCAAGAGACCCAGTACTTC
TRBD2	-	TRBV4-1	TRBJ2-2	CASSQMTSGKNTGELFF	TGCGCCAGCAGCCAAATGACTAGCGGAAAAAACACCGGGGAGCTGTTTTTT
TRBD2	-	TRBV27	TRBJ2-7	CASSPRLAGTYEQYF	TGTGCCAGCAGTCCGCGACTAGCGGGAACTTACGAGCAGTACTTC
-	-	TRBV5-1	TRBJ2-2	CASSLAFSGGELFF	TGCGCCAGCAGCCTGGCGTTTTCGGGCGGGGAGCTGTTTTTT
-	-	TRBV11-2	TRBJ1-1	CASSPPVVVTEAFF	TGTGCCAGCAGCCCCCCCGTGGTAGTCACTGAAGCTTTCTTT
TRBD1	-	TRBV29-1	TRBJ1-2	CSVKPGQSLSSSYTF	TGCAGCGTAAAACCGGGACAGTCATTATCTTCTAGCTACACCTTC
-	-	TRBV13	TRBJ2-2	CASSYEVDTGELFF	TGTGCCAGCAGCTATGAGGTGGACACCGGGGAGCTGTTTTTT
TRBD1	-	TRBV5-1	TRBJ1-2	CASSRDSGSEGYTF	TGCGCCAGCAGCAGGGACAGCGGGTCCGAGGGCTACACCTTC
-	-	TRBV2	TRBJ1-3	CASSGIINRGNTIYF	TGTGCCAGCAGTGGAATCATTAACAGGGGAAACACCATATATTTT